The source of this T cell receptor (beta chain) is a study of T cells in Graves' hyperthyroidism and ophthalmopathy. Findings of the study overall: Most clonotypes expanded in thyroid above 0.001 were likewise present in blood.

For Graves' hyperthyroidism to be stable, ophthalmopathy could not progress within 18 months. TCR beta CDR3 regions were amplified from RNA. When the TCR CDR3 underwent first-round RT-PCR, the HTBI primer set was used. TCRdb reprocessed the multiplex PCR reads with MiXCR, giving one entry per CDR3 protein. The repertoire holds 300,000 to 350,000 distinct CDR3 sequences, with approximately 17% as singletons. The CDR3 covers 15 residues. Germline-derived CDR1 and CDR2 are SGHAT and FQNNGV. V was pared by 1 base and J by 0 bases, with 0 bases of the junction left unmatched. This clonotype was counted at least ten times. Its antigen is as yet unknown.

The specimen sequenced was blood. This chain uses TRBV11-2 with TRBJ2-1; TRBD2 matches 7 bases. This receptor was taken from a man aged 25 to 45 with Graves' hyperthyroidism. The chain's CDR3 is CASSLAGGSYNEQFF. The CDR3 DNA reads TGTGCCAGCAGCTTAGCGGGGGGCTCCTACAATGAGCAGTTCTTC.